This paragraph reports one TCR beta chain. Its specificity is not known. The CDR3 covers 16 residues. Germline V lookup: CDR1 SGHTA, CDR2 FQGTGA. Losses at the gene ends were 0 bases for V and 5 bases for J; bases not matched to a gene: 5. One entry per CDR3 protein, called by TCRdb with MiXCR from the reads. Of about 19,000 distinct CDR3 sequences listed, approximately 22% were seen once; the top ten hold under 0.9%. This record comes from a study of lung T cells in sarcoidosis with Löfgren's syndrome. The overall study: Löfgren's syndrome patients were the main repertoire analysis focus.

Study-level points and caveats: Versus controls, Löfgren's syndrome patients reportedly showed TRAV12-1 and TRBV2 as most expanded.

The rearrangement joins TRBV7-3 to TRBJ2-2; 8 positions agree with TRBD1. This clonotype was obtained from a human donor with sarcoidosis (Löfgren's syndrome or another form), or a control subject (not recorded which). Input material: CD4+ T cells from bronchoalveolar lavage. The CDR3 region has the DNA TGTGCCAGCAGCTTAACCCGGACAGGGTCAACCGGGGAGCTGTTTTTT. Its translation is CASSLTRTGSTGELFF.